The clone carrying this T cell receptor beta chain was observed a single time. The data are from a study of blood T cell repertoires in COVID-19. Study background: Researchers got acute and convalescent COVID-19 samples from the United States, Italy and Spain. From T cells, B-cell-depleted T cells, or PBMCs came the material, which was cDNA or gDNA.

Some clones are missing from TCRdb's copy, which holds only in-frame ones; the method was immunoSEQ multiplex PCR. The sample holds tens of thousands of clones, under 80% seen once. Looked up from germline, CDR1 is WNHNN and CDR2 is SYGVQD (reference sequence). V was clipped by 1 base and J by 0 bases, with 10 bases between them. This CDR3 has 15 residues. The TCR originated in a woman aged 65 to 85 with active or convalescent COVID-19. The V gene is TRBV10-1, the J gene TRBJ2-7; tentative D call: TRBD1 (6 bases). What was sequenced was peripheral blood. CDR3: CASSEYQGLSYEQYF. The CDR3 nucleotides read TGCGCCAGCAGTGAGTACCAGGGGCTCTCCTACGAGCAGTACTTC.